The sequence of this T cell receptor beta chain was determined in a study of shared clonotypes between healthy human individuals. Turning to the study itself: Researchers drew samples from two women and a few men aged 18 to 49. Study results and caveats: Clonotypes not shared had lower generation probabilities than those common to all four donors. Around 5% of naive CD4 clonotypes were common to four donors.

Trimming at V came to 4 bases and at J to 6 bases, leaving 7 bases not matched to a gene. The CDR3 runs 15 residues. Germline V lookup: CDR1 SGHRS, CDR2 YFSETQ. Comment on this clone: Antigen unknown.

Only in-frame clones appear in the TCRdb table, and some are missing; sequencing was by immunoSEQ multiplex PCR. The data contain 950,000 to 1,100,000 clones, about 80% of them singletons. Sequencing was done on a sample of memory CD4+ T cells sorted from blood. Specified subset: CD45RA-negative fraction. This chain joins TRBV5-1 and TRBJ1-4, with TRBD1 identical over 9 bases. The TCR was taken from a young man in good health. The CDR3 is CASSPGRDRDEKLFF. The CDR3, as DNA: TGCGCCAGCAGCCCTGGCCGGGACAGGGATGAAAAACTGTTTTTT.